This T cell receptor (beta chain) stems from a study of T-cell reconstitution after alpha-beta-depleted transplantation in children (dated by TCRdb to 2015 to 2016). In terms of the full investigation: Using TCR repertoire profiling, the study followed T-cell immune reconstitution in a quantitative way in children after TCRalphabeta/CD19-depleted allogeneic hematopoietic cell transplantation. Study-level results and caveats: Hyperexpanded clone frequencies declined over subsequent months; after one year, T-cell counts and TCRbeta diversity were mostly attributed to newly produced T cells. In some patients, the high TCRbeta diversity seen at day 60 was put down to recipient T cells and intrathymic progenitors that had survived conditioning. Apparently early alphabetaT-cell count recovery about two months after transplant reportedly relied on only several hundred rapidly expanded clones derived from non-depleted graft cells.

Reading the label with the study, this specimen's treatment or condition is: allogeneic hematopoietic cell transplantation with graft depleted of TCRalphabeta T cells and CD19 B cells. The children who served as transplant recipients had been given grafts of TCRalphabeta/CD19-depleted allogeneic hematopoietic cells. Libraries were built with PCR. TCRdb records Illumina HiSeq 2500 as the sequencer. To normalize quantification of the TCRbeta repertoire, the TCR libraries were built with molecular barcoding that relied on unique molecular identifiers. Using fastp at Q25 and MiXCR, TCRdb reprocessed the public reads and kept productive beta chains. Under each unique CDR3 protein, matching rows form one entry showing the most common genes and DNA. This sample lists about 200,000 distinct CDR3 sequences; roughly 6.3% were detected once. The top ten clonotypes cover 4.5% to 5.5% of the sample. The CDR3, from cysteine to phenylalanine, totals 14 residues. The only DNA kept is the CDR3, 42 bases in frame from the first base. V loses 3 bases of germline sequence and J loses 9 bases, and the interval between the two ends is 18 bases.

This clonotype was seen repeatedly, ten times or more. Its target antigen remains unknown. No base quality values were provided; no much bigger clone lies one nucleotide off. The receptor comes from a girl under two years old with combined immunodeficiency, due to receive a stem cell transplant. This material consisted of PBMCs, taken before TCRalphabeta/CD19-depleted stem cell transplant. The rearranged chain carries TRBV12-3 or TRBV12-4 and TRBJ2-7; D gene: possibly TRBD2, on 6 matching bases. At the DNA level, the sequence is TGTGCCAGCAGTTTCCGGGACTCCGTTGAGGGGCAGTACTTC. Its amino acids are CASSFRDSVEGQYF.